One T cell receptor (beta chain) is described in this entry. TCRdb re-called the 5' RACE reads with MiXCR, one entry per CDR3 protein. The table shows 60,000 to 65,000 distinct CDR3 sequences, with roughly 30% occurring only once. The CDR3 is made up of 14 amino acids. After removal of 2 bases from V and 5 bases from J, the junction contained 5 bases not matched to a gene. CDR1 SGHRS and CDR2 YFSETQ come from the germline V gene. Sample: tumor-infiltrating naive CD4+ T cells sorted from the breast tumor. Specified subset: naive CD4+ T cells, CD4+CD45RA+CD25-. This chain links TRBV5-1 with TRBJ1-1, with 8 bases matching TRBD1. The origin of this receptor is a female donor with breast cancer. CDR3 amino acids: CASSFTGGWTEAFF. For the CDR3, the DNA is TGCGCCAGCAGCTTTACAGGGGGGTGGACTGAAGCTTTCTTT.